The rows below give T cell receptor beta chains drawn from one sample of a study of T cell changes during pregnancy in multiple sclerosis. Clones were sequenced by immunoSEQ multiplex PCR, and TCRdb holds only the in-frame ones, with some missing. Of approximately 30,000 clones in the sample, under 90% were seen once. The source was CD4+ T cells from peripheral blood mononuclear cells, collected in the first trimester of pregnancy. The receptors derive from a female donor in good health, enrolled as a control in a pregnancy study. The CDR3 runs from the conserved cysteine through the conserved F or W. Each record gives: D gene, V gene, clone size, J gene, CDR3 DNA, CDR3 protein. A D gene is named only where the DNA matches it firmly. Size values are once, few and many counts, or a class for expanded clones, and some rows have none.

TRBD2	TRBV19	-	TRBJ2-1	TGTGCCAGTAGTGTATCTCTAGCGGGGGCAAGGAATGAGCAGTTCTTC	CASSVSLAGARNEQFF
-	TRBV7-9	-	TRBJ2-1	TGTGCCAGCACCTCGGGGTTAACAAGACGCAATGAGCAGTTCTTC	CASTSGLTRRNEQFF
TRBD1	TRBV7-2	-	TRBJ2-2	TGTGCCAGCAGCCGGACAGGGTTGAACACCGGGGAGCTGTTTTTT	CASSRTGLNTGELFF
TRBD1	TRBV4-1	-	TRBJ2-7	TGCGCCAGCAGCCAAGAACGGACAGGGCCCTACGAGCAGTACTTC	CASSQERTGPYEQYF
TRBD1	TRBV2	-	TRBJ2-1	TGTGCCAGCAGCACCAAGGACAGGGACAATGAGCAGTTCTTC	CASSTKDRDNEQFF
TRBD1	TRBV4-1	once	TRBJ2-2	TGCGCCAGCAGCCCCAGGGACAGAAACACCGGGGAGCTGTTTTTT	CASSPRDRNTGELFF
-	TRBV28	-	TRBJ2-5	TGTGCCAGCAGCTCCCGACTAACCCAAGAGACCCAGTACTTC	CASSSRLTQETQYF
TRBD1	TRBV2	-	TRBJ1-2	TGTGCCAGCAGTTTACAGGGGGCTAACTATGGCTACACCTTC	CASSLQGANYGYTF
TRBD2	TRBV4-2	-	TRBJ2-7	TGTGCCAGCAGCCAAGAGACTAGCGGGAGTTGGGGCTACGAGCAGTACTTC	CASSQETSGSWGYEQYF
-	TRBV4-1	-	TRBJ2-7	TGCGCCAGCAGCCAAGATCTGGGGACACCCTCCTACGAGCAGTACTTC	CASSQDLGTPSYEQYF